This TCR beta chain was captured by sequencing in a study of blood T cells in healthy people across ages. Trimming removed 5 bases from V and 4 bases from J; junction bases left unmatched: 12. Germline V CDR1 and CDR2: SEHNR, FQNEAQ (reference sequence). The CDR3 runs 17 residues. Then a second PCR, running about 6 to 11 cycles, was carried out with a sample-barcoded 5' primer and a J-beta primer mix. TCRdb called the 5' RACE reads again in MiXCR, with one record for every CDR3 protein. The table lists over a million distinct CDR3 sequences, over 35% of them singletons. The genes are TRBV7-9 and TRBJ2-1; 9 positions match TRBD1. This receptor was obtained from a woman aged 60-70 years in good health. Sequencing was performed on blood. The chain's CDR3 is CASSKTPGQGWYNEQFF. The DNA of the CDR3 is TGTGCCAGCAGCAAGACCCCGGGACAGGGATGGTACAATGAGCAGTTCTTC.